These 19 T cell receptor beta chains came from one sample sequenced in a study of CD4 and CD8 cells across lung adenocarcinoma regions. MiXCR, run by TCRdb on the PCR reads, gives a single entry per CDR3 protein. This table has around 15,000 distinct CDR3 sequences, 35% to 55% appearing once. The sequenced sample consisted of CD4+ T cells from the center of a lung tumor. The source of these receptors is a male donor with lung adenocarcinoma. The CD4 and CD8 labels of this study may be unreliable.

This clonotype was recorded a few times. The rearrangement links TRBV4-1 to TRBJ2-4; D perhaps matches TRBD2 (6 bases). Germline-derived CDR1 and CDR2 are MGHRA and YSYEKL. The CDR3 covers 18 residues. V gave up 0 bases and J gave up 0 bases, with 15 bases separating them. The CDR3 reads CASSQDRGLVLAKNIQYF. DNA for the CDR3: TGCGCCAGCAGCCAAGATAGGGGACTGGTGCTAGCCAAAAACATTCAGTACTTC.

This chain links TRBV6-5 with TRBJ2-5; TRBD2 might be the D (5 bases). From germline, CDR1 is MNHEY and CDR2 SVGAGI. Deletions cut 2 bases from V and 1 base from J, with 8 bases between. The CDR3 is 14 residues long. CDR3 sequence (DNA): TGTGCCAGCAGTTACGGAGGAACCCAAGAGACCCAGTACTTC. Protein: CASSYGGTQETQYF.

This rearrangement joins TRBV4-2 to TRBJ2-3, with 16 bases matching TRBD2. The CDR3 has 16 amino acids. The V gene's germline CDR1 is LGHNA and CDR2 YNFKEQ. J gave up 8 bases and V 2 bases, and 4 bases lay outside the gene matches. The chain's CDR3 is CASSQPGLAGGPTQYF. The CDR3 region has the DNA TGTGCCAGCAGCCAACCGGGACTAGCGGGAGGGCCTACGCAGTATTTT.

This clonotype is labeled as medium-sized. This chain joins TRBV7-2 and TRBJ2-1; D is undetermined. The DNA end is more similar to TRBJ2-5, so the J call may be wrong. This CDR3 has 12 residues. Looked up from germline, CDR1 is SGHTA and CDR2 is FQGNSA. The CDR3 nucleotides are TGTGCCAGCAGCAATATCGCCGAGACCCAGTACTTC. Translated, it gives CASSNIAETQYF.

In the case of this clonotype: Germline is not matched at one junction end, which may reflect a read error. The CDR3 DNA sequence: TGTGCCAGGAGTGACGGGGGCGGGGGTGCAGATACCCAGTATTTT. Translating it yields CARSDGGGGADTQYF. This chain uses TRBV6-4 with TRBJ2-3; possibly TRBD2 for D (7 bases). Per germline, CDR1 MRHNA and CDR2 SNTAGT. The CDR3 runs to 15 residues.

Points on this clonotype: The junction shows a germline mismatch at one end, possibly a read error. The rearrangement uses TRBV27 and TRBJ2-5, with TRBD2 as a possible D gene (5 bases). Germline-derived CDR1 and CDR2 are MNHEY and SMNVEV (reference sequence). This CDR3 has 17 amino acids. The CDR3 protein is CASSAGRVAPGPETQYF. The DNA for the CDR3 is TGTGCCAGCAGTGCGGGCCGAGTGGCTCCTGGGCCAGAGACCCAGTACTTT.

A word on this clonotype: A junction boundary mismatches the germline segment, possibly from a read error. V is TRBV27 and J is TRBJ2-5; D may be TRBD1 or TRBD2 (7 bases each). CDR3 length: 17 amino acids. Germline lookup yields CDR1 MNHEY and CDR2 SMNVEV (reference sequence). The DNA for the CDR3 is TGTGCCAGCAGTCCTGGCCGACTAGCTCGTGGGACAGAGACGCAGTACTTT. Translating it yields CASSPGRLARGTETQYF.

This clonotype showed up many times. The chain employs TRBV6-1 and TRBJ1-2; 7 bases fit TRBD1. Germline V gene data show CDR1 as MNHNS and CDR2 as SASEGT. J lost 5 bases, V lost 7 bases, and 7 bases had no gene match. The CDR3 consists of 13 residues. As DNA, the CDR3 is TGTGCCAGCACTGACAGGGATTATTATGGCTACACCTTC. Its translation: CASTDRDYYGYTF.

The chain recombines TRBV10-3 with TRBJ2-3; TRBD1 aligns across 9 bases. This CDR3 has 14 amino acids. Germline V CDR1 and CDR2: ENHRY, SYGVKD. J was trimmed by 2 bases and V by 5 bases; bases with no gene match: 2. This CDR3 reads CAISRTGDTDTQYF. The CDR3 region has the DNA TGTGCCATCAGTCGGACAGGGGACACAGATACGCAGTATTTT.

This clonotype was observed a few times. CDR3 residues: CASTGGSNEQYF. DNA for the CDR3: TGTGCCAGCACGGGCGGGAGTAACGAGCAGTACTTC. The chain employs TRBV27 and TRBJ2-5; the match to TRBD2 covers 7 bases. The last part of the DNA fits TRBJ2-7 better; the J call may be wrong. CDR1 is MNHEY and CDR2 is SMNVEV in the germline V gene (reference sequence). CDR3 size: 12 residues.

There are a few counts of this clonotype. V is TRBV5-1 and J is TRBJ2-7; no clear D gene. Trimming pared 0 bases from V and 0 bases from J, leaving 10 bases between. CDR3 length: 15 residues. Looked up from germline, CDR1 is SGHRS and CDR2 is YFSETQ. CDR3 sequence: CASSLAIPGSYEQYF. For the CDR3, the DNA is TGCGCCAGCAGCTTGGCGATCCCCGGCTCCTACGAGCAGTACTTC.

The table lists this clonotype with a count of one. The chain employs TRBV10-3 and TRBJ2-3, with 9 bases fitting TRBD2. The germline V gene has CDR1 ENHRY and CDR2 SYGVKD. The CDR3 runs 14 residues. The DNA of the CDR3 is TGTGCGGGGCGGGGGGGCGGGGAGGTGGATACGCAGTATTTT. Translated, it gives CAGRGGGEVDTQYF.

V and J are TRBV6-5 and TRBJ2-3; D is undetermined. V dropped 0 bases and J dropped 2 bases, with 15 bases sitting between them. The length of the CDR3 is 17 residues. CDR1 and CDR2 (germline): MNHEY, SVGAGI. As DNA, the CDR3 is TGTGCCAGCAGTTACTCGAGTTTGATAAGGGCCACAGATACGCAGTATTTT. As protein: CASSYSSLIRATDTQYF.

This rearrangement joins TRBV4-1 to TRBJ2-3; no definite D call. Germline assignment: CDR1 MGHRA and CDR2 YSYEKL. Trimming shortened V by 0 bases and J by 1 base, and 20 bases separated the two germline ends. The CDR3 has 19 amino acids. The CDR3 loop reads CASSQEVVSSTTRTDTQYF. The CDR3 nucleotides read TGCGCCAGCAGCCAAGAAGTGGTCAGCAGCACGACGCGCACAGATACGCAGTATTTT.

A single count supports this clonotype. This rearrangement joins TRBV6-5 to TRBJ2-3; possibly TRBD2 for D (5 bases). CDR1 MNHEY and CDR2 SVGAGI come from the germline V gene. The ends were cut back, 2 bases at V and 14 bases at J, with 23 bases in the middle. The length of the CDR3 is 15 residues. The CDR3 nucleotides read TGTGCCAGCAGTTACCGGGGTAACCCCACCGGTGCGCTGTATTTT. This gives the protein CASSYRGNPTGALYF.

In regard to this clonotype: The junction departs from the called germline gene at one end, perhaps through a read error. The CDR3 protein is CASSVTGLPPDTQYF. The CDR3 region has the DNA TGTGCCAGCAGTGTGACAGGCCTTCCCCCAGATACCCAGTACTTT. The rearrangement uses TRBV6-1 and TRBJ2-3; perhaps TRBD1 as D (6 bases). CDR1 and CDR2 from the germline V gene are MNHNS and SASEGT. The CDR3 runs to 15 residues.

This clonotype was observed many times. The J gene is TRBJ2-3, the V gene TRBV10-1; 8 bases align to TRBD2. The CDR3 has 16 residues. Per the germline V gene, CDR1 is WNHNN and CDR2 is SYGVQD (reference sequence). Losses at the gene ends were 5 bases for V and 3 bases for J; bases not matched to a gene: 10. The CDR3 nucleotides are TGCGCCAGCAGTCGCTCGGGAGGGTCGGGTACAGATACGCAGTATTTT. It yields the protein CASSRSGGSGTDTQYF.

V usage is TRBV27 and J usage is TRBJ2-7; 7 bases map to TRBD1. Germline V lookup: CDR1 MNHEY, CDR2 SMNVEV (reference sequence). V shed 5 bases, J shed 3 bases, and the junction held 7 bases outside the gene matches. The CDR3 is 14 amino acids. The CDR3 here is CASSPRGQFYEQYF. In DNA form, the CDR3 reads TGTGCCAGCAGTCCACGGGGACAGTTCTACGAGCAGTACTTC.

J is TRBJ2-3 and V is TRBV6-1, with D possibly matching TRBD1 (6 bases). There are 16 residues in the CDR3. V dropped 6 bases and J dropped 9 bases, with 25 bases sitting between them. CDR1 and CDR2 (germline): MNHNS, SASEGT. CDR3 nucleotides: TGTGCCAGCAGGGGGCTAGGGGGAGATGACAAAGAGACGCAGTATTTT. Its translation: CASRGLGGDDKETQYF.